The 17 T cell receptor beta chains given below trace back to one sample, sequenced in a study of blood T cell repertoires in COVID-19. Profiling relied on immunoSEQ multiplex PCR, and the TCRdb table lists in-frame clones only, not all of them. The table lists around 400,000 clones, around nine tenths of them singletons. The material sequenced was PBMCs or T cells enriched from blood (not recorded which). Receptors were obtained from a woman younger than 45 who had recovered from COVID-19.

This sequence joins TRBV6-2 or TRBV6-3 and TRBJ2-7, with 12 bases lining up with TRBD2. This CDR3 is built from 19 residues. Germline CDR1 reads MNHEY; CDR2 reads SVGEGT. The V and J ends lost 4 bases and 2 bases, in that order; junction bases with no gene match: 15. CDR3: CASSFNTRMTSGGTYEQYF. For the CDR3, the DNA is TGTGCCAGCAGTTTCAACACTCGAATGACTAGCGGGGGCACCTACGAGCAGTACTTC.

This sequence joins TRBV5-1 and TRBJ1-1, with a weak D call TRBD1 (6 bases). The CDR3 runs 13 residues. V dropped 0 bases and J dropped 8 bases, with 11 bases sitting between them. In germline, CDR1 is SGHRS, CDR2 YFSETQ. The CDR3 here is CASSLGGTPEAFF. CDR3 nucleotides: TGCGCCAGCAGCTTGGGTGGGACACCCGAAGCTTTCTTT.

The chain carries TRBV18 and TRBJ1-1; TRBD1 might be the D (5 bases). Trimming shortened V by 6 bases and J by 1 base, and 12 bases separated the two germline ends. Germline V gives CDR1 KGHSH, CDR2 LQKENI. This CDR3 contains 14 residues. The DNA for the CDR3 is TGTGCCAGCTCCCGACAGACGGCGAACACTGAAGCTTTCTTT. Translating gives CASSRQTANTEAFF. The full variable domain, completed using reference TRBV18 and TRBJ1-1, is NAGVMQNPRHLVRRRGQEARLRCSPMKGHSHVYWYRQLPEEGLKFMVYLQKENIIDESGMPKERFSAEFPKEGPSILRIQQVVRGDSAAYFCASSRQTANTEAFFGQGTRLTVV.

V gene TRBV7-3 combines with J gene TRBJ1-2; a weak D match, TRBD1 (5 bases). There are 15 residues in the CDR3. Trimming took off 4 bases at V and 5 bases at J, with 17 bases between the two ends. CDR1 is SGHTA and CDR2 is FQGTGA in the germline V gene. CDR3 protein: CASSSKPDRTYGYTF. The CDR3 bases are TGTGCCAGCAGCTCAAAGCCCGACAGAACGTATGGCTACACCTTC.

The chain joins TRBV5-6 to TRBJ1-4, with TRBD1 matching 7 bases. CDR1 is SGHDT and CDR2 is YYEEEE in the germline V gene. V gave up 3 bases and J gave up 4 bases; unmatched junction bases: 15. The CDR3 length is 18 residues. As DNA, the CDR3 is TGTGCCAGCAGCTGGTCCGGGACAGCCAACCTAATTAATGAAAAACTGTTTTTT. Translation gives CASSWSGTANLINEKLFF.

This chain connects TRBV5-4 to TRBJ2-1; 9 bases match TRBD1. Germline trimming cut 3 bases from V and 3 bases from J; bases unmatched to any gene: 4. The CDR3 runs 15 residues. Germline V gives CDR1 SGHNT, CDR2 YYREEE (reference sequence). CDR3 region: CASSWGQGNYNEQFF. CDR3 DNA sequence: TGTGCCAGCAGCTGGGGACAGGGCAACTACAATGAGCAGTTCTTC.

This clone is a singleton in its sample. This chain links TRBV6-6 with TRBJ1-5, with 7 positions matching TRBD1. The trim removed 4 bases at V and 4 bases at J, leaving 4 bases unmatched. The germline gives CDR1 MNHNY, CDR2 SVGAGI (reference sequence). The CDR3 runs to 14 residues. CDR3 DNA: TGTGCCAGCAGTTTATCAGGGGGGAATCAGCCCCAGCATTTT. This encodes CASSLSGGNQPQHF.

This chain links TRBV7-9 with TRBJ1-1; D call uncertain. V was clipped by 3 bases and J by 9 bases, with 14 bases between them. Looked up from germline, CDR1 is SEHNR and CDR2 is FQNEAQ (reference sequence). The CDR3 covers 13 residues. The chain's CDR3 is CASSLGRDIQAFF. Written as DNA, the CDR3 is TGTGCCAGCAGCTTGGGCAGAGACATCCAAGCTTTCTTT.

This clone was detected ten times or more. The chain recombines TRBV19 with TRBJ1-1; the D gene is possibly TRBD1 (5 bases). Germline CDR1 reads LNHDA; CDR2 reads SQIVND (reference sequence). Trimming removed 3 bases at V and 2 bases at J, with 10 bases between. This CDR3 has 14 amino acids. The CDR3 DNA is TGTGCCAGTAGTATTGCAGGGCTAAACACTGAAGCTTTCTTT. Amino acid sequence: CASSIAGLNTEAFF.

V gene TRBV7-2 combines with J gene TRBJ1-2; tentatively, D is TRBD1 (5 bases). The CDR3 length is 15 residues. Trimming pared 5 bases from V and 4 bases from J, leaving 17 bases between. Germline lookup yields CDR1 SGHTA and CDR2 FQGNSA. In DNA, the CDR3 is TGTGCCAGCAGCCCAAGGACACGAACTCTCTATGGCTACACCTTC. Translated: CASSPRTRTLYGYTF.

The chain employs TRBV9 and TRBJ2-2; D unclear. The CDR3 has 13 amino acids. CDR1 SGDLS and CDR2 YYNGEE come from the germline V gene. The V gene lost 0 bases and the J gene lost 9 bases, with 9 bases spanning the gap. In DNA form, the CDR3 reads TGTGCCAGCAGCGTAGCCGGAGCTCGGGAGCTGTTTTTT. Residues: CASSVAGARELFF. Filled out from reference TRBV9 and TRBJ2-2, the complete variable domain reads DSGVTQTPKHLITATGQRVTLRCSPRSGDLSVYWYQQSLDQGLQFLIQYYNGEERAKGNILERFSAQQFPDLHSELNLSSLELGDSALYFCASSVAGARELFFGEGSRLTVL.

The CDR3 DNA is TGTGCCAGCAGCCTCCGGAGTAGCGGGATACGCTCGGAGCAGTTCTTC. As protein: CASSLRSSGIRSEQFF. This rearrangement joins TRBV28 to TRBJ2-1, with 8 nucleotides matching TRBD2. Germline CDR1 and CDR2: MDHEN and SYDVKM. J lost 10 bases, V lost 6 bases, and 17 bases had no gene match. This CDR3 spans 16 amino acids.

This clone was observed a single time. The chain is built from TRBV19 and TRBJ1-1; possible D gene TRBD1, 6 bases. Trimming cost V 10 bases and J 1 base, with 16 bases left between them. This CDR3 comprises 14 residues. CDR1 LNHDA and CDR2 SQIVND come from the germline V gene (reference sequence). In DNA, the CDR3 is TGTGCCACCAAACCAACAGGGTGGAACACTGAAGCTTTCTTT. Amino acids: CATKPTGWNTEAFF.

This chain uses TRBV10-2 with TRBJ1-5, with D tentatively TRBD1 (6 bases). The CDR3 spans 14 residues. Trimming left V 8 bases short and J 4 bases short, with 15 bases between. Germline V CDR1 and CDR2: WSHSY, SAAADI. The CDR3 sequence: CASAVGAQNQPQHF. In nucleotides, the CDR3 is TGCGCCAGCGCGGTGGGGGCGCAAAATCAGCCCCAGCATTTT.

V and J are TRBV28 and TRBJ2-7; 8 bases align to TRBD2. J lost 1 base, V lost 4 bases, and 6 bases had no gene match. CDR3 length: 15 residues. Germline CDR1 is MDHEN and CDR2 is SYDVKM. The CDR3 coding sequence is TGTGCCAGCAGTTCCGCGACTAGCGCATCCTACGAGCAGTACTTC. It yields the protein CASSSATSASYEQYF.

The CDR3 loop reads CASSYLGTGGFEQYF. For the CDR3, the DNA is TGTGCCAGCAGTTACTTGGGGACAGGGGGGTTTGAGCAGTACTTC. V gene TRBV6-5 combines with J gene TRBJ2-7, with 11 positions matching TRBD1. Germline CDR1 is MNHEY and CDR2 is SVGAGI. The ends lost 1 base at V and 7 bases at J; junction bases unmatched: 6. The CDR3 extends over 15 amino acids.

The CDR3 loop is CASSLERTNYEQYF. CDR3 in DNA: TGTGCCAGCAGCTTGGAGCGGACCAACTACGAGCAGTACTTC. V gene TRBV5-6 combines with J gene TRBJ2-7; possibly TRBD2 for D (5 bases). The CDR3 has 14 amino acids. The V end lost 0 bases, the J end lost 3 bases, and 10 bases lay between the germline ends. Germline V gene sequence: CDR1 SGHDT, CDR2 YYEEEE.